This T cell receptor beta chain stems from a study of blood T cells in healthy people across ages. Whole-study results and caveats: Because donor CMV status was unknown, expanded clonotype changes were possibly confounded. A strong correlation between TCR beta diversity and naive T cell percentage was seen. In long-lived donors, naive CD4+ cell counts and diversity exceeded those of aged donors.

As to this clonotype: No antigen is known for it.

Then a second PCR, running roughly 6 to 11 cycles, was carried out with a sample-barcoded 5' primer and a J-beta primer mix. Every cDNA was tagged by a template-switch adaptor with 12 random nucleotides. MiXCR, run by TCRdb on the 5' RACE reads, gives a single entry per CDR3 protein. This sample has over a million distinct CDR3 sequences, with more than 40% found just once. This clonotype was sampled from a woman between 55 and 75 years old in good health. Input material: blood.

DNA of the CDR3: TGTGCCAGCAGTGGGGGGACAGCCTTCCACTTT. Protein: CASSGGTAFHF. This chain joins TRBV25-1 and TRBJ1-6; 7 nucleotides agree with TRBD1. The CDR3 loop spans 11 amino acids. J lost 17 bases, V lost 4 bases, and 5 bases had no gene match. Germline V gives CDR1 MGHDK, CDR2 SYGVNS.